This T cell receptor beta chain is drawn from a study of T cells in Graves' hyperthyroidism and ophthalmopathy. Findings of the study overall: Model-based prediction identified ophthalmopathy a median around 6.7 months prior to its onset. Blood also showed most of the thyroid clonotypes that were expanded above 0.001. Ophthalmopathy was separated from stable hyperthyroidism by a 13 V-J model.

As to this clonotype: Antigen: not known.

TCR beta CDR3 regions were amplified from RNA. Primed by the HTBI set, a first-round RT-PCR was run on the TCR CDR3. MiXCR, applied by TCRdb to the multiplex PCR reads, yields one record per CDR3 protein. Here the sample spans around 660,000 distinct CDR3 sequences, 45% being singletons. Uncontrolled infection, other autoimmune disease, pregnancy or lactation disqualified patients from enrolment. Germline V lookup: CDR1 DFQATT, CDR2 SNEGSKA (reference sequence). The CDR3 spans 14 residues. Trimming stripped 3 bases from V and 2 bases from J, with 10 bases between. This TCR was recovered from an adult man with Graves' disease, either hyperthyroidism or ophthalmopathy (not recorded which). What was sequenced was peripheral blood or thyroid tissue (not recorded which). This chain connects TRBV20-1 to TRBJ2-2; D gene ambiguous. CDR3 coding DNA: TGCAGTGCTAGTTCGGCAGAAAACACCGGGGAGCTGTTTTTT. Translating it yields CSASSAENTGELFF.